This T cell receptor beta chain stems from a study of cytomegalovirus exposure and HLA in healthy donors. Study-level findings and limits: In a later analysis, a genetic analysis reported fewer productive-TCR N-insertions in an Asian-associated ancestry cluster than the cohort average.

About this clone: Antigen specificity is unknown.

Both 60 Vbeta primers and 13 Jbeta primers went into the PCR. Sequenced by immunoSEQ multiplex PCR; TCRdb stores in-frame clones only, minus some. This sample yields about 190,000 clones, of which 81% are seen a single time; approximately 3.8% belongs to the top ten. Sequencing was done on a sample of PBMCs. The sequence came from a man aged 50-59 years in good health and CMV-seronegative.

This CDR3 is CASSPGEDQPQHF. In DNA, the CDR3 is TGTGCCAGCTCACCAGGGGAGGATCAGCCCCAGCATTTT. This chain links TRBV18 with TRBJ1-5; no firm D call. The CDR3 loop spans 13 amino acids. Germline loops: CDR1 KGHSH, CDR2 LQKENI. Trimming pared 2 bases from V and 5 bases from J, leaving 7 bases between.